Below, 4 T cell receptor beta chains from the same sample are listed, as sequenced in a study of OX40 agonist ivuxolimab in advanced cancers. The protocol was immunoSEQ multiplex PCR, while the TCRdb copy is restricted to in-frame clones and leaves out a portion. The sample shows more than 80,000 clones, approximately 87% of them seen only once. Material: CD4+ or CD8+ T cells sorted from blood, obtained in a trial of the OX40 agonist ivuxolimab. The receptors were sampled from an adult with an advanced solid tumor such as melanoma, head and neck, liver or kidney cancer.

The rearrangement uses TRBV19 and TRBJ2-3, with 9 positions matching TRBD2. The CDR3 runs 16 residues. The J segment lost 1 base and the V segment lost 5 bases, leaving 7 bases of the junction unmatched. Per germline, CDR1 LNHDA and CDR2 SQIVND (reference sequence). The CDR3 nucleotides are TGTGCCAGTAGTTCCAGCGGGAGGCGTCGCACAGATACGCAGTATTTT. Its protein is CASSSSGRRRTDTQYF.

Only one count was recorded for this clone. This rearrangement joins TRBV6-5 to TRBJ2-2, with 9 bases identical to TRBD1. The germline V gene encodes CDR1 MNHEY and CDR2 SVGAGI. The CDR3 has 15 amino acids. Trimming at V came to 3 bases and at J to 7 bases, leaving 6 bases not matched to a gene. CDR3 in amino acids: CASSYGDRVIGELFF. CDR3 DNA sequence: TGTGCCAGCAGTTATGGGGACAGGGTAATCGGGGAGCTGTTTTTT.

The chain joins TRBV9 to TRBJ2-5; 10 bases are a match to TRBD2. The ends lost 3 bases at V and 4 bases at J; junction bases unmatched: 3. The germline CDR1 and CDR2 sequences are SGDLS and YYNGEE. The CDR3 runs 14 residues. The CDR3 protein is CASSEIAGGETQYF. CDR3 nucleotide sequence: TGTGCCAGCAGCGAGATAGCGGGAGGAGAGACCCAGTACTTC.

CDR3 nucleotide sequence: TGTGCCAGCAGTCAGACCCGGGGGGGGAACACTGAAGCTTTCTTT. This sequence encodes CASSQTRGGNTEAFF. V is TRBV6-5 and J is TRBJ1-1; D perhaps matches TRBD1 (5 bases). The CDR3 is 15 residues long. V was clipped by 5 bases and J by 1 base, with 14 bases between them. Germline V CDR1 and CDR2: MNHEY, SVGAGI.